This T cell receptor (beta chain) was observed in a study of T cell changes during pregnancy in multiple sclerosis. CDR1 KGHSH and CDR2 LQKENI come from the germline V gene. Trimming took off 8 bases at V and 4 bases at J, with 15 bases between the two ends. The CDR3 is 14 amino acids. Profiled with immunoSEQ multiplex PCR; TCRdb holds only in-frame clones, not every one. This sample yields just under 20,000 clones, of which approximately 90% are seen a single time; 5.8% belongs to the top ten. This clonotype was sampled from a female donor in good health, enrolled as a control in a pregnancy study. Sequenced here: CD8+ T cells from peripheral blood mononuclear cells, sampled in the third trimester of pregnancy. V and J are TRBV18 and TRBJ2-1; TRBD1 might be the D (6 bases). The CDR3 DNA reads TGTGCCAGCCCTGGGACACCCGGGTACAATGAGCAGTTCTTC. This translates into CASPGTPGYNEQFF.